This section outlines one TCR beta chain sequence together with its context. Its antigen remains unknown. The entry originates in a study of T cell responses to AZD1222 COVID-19 vaccine. Findings and caveats of the study: Donors in the cohort were predominantly white British and more often female, and clonal diversity was possibly underestimated. No day 14 peak samples; only post-peak repertoires were characterized. Reports say nearly half of spike-specific TCRs go after unmutated variant regions. Spike-specific TCR depth and breadth grew after two AZD1222 doses.

The CDR3 is 13 amino acids. V gave up 4 bases and J gave up 0 bases, with 7 bases separating them. Germline CDR1 is SGHDT and CDR2 is YYEEEE. Sequenced by immunoSEQ multiplex PCR; TCRdb stores in-frame clones only, minus some. The sample has about 140,000 clones, around 89% seen once. The sequence was obtained from an adult in good health. The V gene is TRBV5-6, the J gene TRBJ1-1; D unresolved. The sequencing used peripheral blood, collected on day 0 of AZD1222 vaccination. The CDR3 reads CASSARLNTEAFF. CDR3 in DNA: TGTGCCAGCAGCGCCCGCCTGAACACTGAAGCTTTCTTT.